Detailed here is one T cell receptor beta chain. Original methodology: Reference gene primers were amplified, and this amplification served to estimate nucleated cell counts. Some clones are missing from TCRdb's copy, which holds only in-frame ones; the method was immunoSEQ multiplex PCR. V, J and clone size are those of that table, while D and trimming were read from the DNA. Counted here are about 160,000 clones, roughly 90% occurring once; the ten biggest clones make up about 2.8%. This entry is derived from a study of blood T cell repertoires in COVID-19. The material sequenced was peripheral blood. This clonotype originated in a man aged 55 to 70 with acute or convalescent COVID-19.

The CDR3 DNA follows: TGTGCCTGGAGCGGGGGGACCGCGAACACCGGGGAGCTGTTTTTT. This codes for CAWSGGTANTGELFF. The chain uses TRBV30 and TRBJ2-2; 7 positions match TRBD2. Trimming took 3 bases from V and 0 from J; bases not matched to a gene: 4. Germline V gene data show CDR1 as GTSNPN and CDR2 as SVGIG (reference sequence). The CDR3 loop spans 15 amino acids.